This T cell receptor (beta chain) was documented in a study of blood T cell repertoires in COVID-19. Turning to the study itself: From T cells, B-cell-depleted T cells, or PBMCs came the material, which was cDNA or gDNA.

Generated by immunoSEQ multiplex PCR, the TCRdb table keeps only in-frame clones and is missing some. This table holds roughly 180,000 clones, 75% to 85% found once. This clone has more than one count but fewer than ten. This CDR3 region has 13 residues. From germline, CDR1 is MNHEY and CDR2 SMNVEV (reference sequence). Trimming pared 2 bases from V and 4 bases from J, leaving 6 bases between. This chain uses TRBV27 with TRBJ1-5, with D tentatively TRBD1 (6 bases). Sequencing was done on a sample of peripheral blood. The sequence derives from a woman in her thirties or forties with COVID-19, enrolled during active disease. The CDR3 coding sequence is TGTGCCAGCAGTTTAGGACAGAATCAGCCCCAGCATTTT. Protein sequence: CASSLGQNQPQHF.